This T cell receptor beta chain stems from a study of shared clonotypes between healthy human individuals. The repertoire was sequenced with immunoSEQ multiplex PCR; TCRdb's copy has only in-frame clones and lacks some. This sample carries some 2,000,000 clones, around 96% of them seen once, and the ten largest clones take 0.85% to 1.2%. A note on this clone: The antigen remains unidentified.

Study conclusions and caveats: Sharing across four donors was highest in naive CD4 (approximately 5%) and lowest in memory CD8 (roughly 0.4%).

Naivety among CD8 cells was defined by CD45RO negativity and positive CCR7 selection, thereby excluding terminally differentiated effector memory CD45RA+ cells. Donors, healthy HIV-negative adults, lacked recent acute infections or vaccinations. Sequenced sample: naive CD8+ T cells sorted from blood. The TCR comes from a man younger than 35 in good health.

The CDR3 spells CASSKVRCSYEQYF. The CDR3 coding sequence is TGTGCCAGCAGCAAAGTTCGCTGCTCCTACGAGCAGTACTTC. The rearrangement joins TRBV21-1 to TRBJ2-7. TRBV21-1 is classified as a pseudogene. The CDR3 runs 14 residues.